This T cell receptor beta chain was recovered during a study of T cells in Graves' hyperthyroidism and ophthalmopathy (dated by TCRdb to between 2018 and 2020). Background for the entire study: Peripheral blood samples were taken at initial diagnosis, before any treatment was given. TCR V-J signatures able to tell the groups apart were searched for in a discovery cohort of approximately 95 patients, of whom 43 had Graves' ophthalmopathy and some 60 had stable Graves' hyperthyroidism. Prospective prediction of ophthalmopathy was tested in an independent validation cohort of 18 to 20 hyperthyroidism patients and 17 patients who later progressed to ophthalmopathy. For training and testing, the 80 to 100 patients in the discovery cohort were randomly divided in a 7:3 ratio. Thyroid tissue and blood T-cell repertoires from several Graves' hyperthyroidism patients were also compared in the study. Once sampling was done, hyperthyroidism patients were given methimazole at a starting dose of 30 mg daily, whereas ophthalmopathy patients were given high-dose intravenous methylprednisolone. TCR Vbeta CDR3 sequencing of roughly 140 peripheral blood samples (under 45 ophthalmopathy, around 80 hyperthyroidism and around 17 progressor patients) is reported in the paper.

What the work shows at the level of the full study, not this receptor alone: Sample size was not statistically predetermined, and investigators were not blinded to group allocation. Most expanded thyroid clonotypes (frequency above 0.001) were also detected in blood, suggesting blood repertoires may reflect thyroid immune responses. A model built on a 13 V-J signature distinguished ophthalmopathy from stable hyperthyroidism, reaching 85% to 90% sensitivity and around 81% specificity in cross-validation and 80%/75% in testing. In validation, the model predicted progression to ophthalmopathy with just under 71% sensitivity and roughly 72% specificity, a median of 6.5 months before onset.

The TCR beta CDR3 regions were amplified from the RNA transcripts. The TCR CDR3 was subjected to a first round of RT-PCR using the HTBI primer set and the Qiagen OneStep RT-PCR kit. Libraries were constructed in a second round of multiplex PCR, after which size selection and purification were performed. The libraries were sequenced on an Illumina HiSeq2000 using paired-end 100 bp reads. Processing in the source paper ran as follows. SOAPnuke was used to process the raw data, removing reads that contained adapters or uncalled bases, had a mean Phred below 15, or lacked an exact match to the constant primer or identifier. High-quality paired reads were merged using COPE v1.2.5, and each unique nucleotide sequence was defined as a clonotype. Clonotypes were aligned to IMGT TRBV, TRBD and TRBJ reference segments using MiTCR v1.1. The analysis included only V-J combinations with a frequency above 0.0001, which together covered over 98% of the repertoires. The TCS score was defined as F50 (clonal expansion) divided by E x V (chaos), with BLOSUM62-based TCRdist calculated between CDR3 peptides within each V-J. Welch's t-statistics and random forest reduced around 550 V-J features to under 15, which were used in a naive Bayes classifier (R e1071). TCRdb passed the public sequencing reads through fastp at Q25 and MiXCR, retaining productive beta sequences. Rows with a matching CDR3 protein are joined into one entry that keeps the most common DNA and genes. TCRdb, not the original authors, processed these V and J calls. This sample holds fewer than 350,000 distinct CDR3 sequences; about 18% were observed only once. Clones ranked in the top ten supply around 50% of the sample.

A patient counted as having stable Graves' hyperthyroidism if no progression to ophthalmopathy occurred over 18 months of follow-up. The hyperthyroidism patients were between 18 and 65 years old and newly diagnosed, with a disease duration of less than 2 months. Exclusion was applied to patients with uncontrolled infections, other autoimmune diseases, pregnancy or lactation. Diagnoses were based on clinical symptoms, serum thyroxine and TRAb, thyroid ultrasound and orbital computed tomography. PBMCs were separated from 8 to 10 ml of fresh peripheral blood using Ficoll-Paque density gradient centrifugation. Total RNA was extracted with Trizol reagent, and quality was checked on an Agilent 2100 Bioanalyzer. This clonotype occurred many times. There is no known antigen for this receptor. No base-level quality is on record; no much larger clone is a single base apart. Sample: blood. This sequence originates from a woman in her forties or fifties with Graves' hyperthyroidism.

This receptor has the CDR3 CAWSPGANQPQHF. The DNA is TGTGCCTGGAGCCCGGGAGCCAATCAGCCCCAGCATTTT. The chain couples TRBV30 to TRBJ1-5, with the D gene not clear enough to name. The germline V gene (reference sequence) provides CDR1 GTSNPN and CDR2 SVGIG. The CDR3 numbers 13 residues from cysteine through phenylalanine. The entry retains the CDR3 DNA only, 39 bases that are in frame from base 1. At the junction V is shortened by 3 bases and J by 3 bases, with 9 bases in between.